Presented here are 23 T cell receptor beta chains from one specimen sequenced in a study of CD8 T cells in Susac syndrome. Random hexamers were used to reverse transcribe roughly 0.5 to 1 ug of RNA. TCRdb redid the calling of the immunoSEQ multiplex PCR reads with MiXCR, one entry per CDR3 protein. The data show 160,000 or so distinct CDR3 sequences, about 91% seen once. Specimen: CD4+ T cells from PBMCs. The receptors here all came from a human donor in good health.

J is TRBJ1-4 and V is TRBV7-8; perhaps TRBD1 as D (6 bases). V gave up 5 bases and J gave up 8 bases, with 18 bases separating them. The CDR3 spans 15 residues. Germline CDR1 is SGHVS and CDR2 is FQNEAQ. CDR3 sequence reads: CASSPHRTGQEKLFF. CDR3 coding DNA: TGTGCCAGCAGCCCCCATCGAACAGGGCAGGAAAAACTGTTTTTT.

The CDR3 here is CASSQARDGELFF. CDR3 DNA sequence: TGTGCCAGCAGCCAAGCCCGGGACGGGGAGCTGTTTTTT. The chain has TRBV3-1 and TRBJ2-2; tentatively, D is TRBD2 (5 bases). V lost 1 base, J lost 7 bases, and 7 bases lay in between. This CDR3 is 13 amino acids long. Per the germline V gene, CDR1 is LGHDT and CDR2 is YNNKEL (reference sequence).

This clonotype was seen a single time. V is TRBV7-2 and J is TRBJ1-5; 9 bases line up with TRBD1. CDR3 length: 13 residues. CDR1 and CDR2 (germline): SGHTA, FQGNSA. V lost 6 bases to trimming and J lost 7 bases; unmatched junction nucleotides: 4. The chain's CDR3 is CASRPGQGQPQHF. CDR3 in DNA: TGTGCCAGCAGACCGGGACAGGGACAGCCCCAGCATTTT.

The chain carries TRBV29-1 and TRBJ1-5; a weak D match, TRBD1 (5 bases). Germline lookup yields CDR1 SQVTM and CDR2 ANQGSEA. Deletions cut 5 bases from V and 3 bases from J, with 8 bases between. The CDR3 length is 12 residues. Written as DNA, the CDR3 is TGCAGCGTTCAGACAGCCAATCAGCCCCAGCATTTT. This codes for CSVQTANQPQHF.

This clonotype was observed a single time. V gene TRBV5-1 combines with J gene TRBJ2-2; D is possibly TRBD2 (6 bases). V gave up 1 base and J gave up 0 bases, with 10 bases separating them. Per germline, CDR1 SGHRS and CDR2 YFSETQ. This CDR3 is built from 16 residues. CDR3: CASSLIPGANTGELFF. As DNA, the CDR3 is TGCGCCAGCAGCTTGATTCCGGGGGCGAACACCGGGGAGCTGTTTTTT.

The V gene is TRBV9, the J gene TRBJ2-5; D may correspond to TRBD1 or TRBD2 (5 bases each). This CDR3 region has 13 residues. Germline V gene sequence: CDR1 SGDLS, CDR2 YYNGEE. V gave up 0 bases and J gave up 5 bases, with 8 bases separating them. Here the CDR3 DNA reads TGTGCCAGCAGCGTAGTGGGGGATGAGACCCAGTACTTC. It yields the protein CASSVVGDETQYF.

The chain links TRBV5-6 to TRBJ2-7, with D tentatively TRBD1 (5 bases). Trimming removed 4 bases from V and 0 bases from J, with 14 bases in between. Germline CDR1 is SGHDT and CDR2 is YYEEEE. The CDR3 length is 15 residues. Written as DNA, the CDR3 is TGTGCCAGCAGCCCGGTTCAGGGCAGCTCCTACGAGCAGTACTTC. Its protein product is CASSPVQGSSYEQYF. Variable domain in full (rest from reference TRBV5-6 and TRBJ2-7): DAGVTQSPTHLIKTRGQQVTLRCSPKSGHDTVSWYQQALGQGPQFIFQYYEEEERQRGNFPDRFSGHQFPNYSSELNVNALLLGDSALYLCASSPVQGSSYEQYFGPGTRLTVT.

The chain is built from TRBV3-1 and TRBJ1-1, with TRBD1 matching 7 bases. Trimming removed 4 bases from V and 4 bases from J; junction bases left unmatched: 9. Germline V CDR1 and CDR2: LGHDT, YNNKEL (reference sequence). This CDR3 has 15 residues. Here the CDR3 DNA reads TGTGCCAGCAGCCCAAGAGTCAGGGGGGTCACTGAAGCTTTCTTT. Amino acid sequence: CASSPRVRGVTEAFF. Based on the CDR3 plus reference TRBV3-1 and TRBJ1-1, the full variable domain is DTAVSQTPKYLVTQMGNDKSIKCEQNLGHDTMYWYKQDSKKFLKIMFSYNNKELIINETVPNRFSPKSPDKAHLNLHINSLELGDSAVYFCASSPRVRGVTEAFFGQGTRLTVV.

The genes are TRBV12-3 or TRBV12-4 and TRBJ2-3, with TRBD1 matching over 12 bases. With V trimmed by 7 bases and J by 4 bases, 6 bases remained unmatched. CDR3 size: 15 residues. The CDR3 sequence: CASTSWDRGPDTQYF. CDR3 DNA sequence: TGTGCCAGCACCTCGTGGGACAGGGGGCCAGATACGCAGTATTTT.

V is TRBV5-1 and J is TRBJ2-2; 8 nucleotides align to TRBD1. The V gene end was trimmed by 0 bases and the J gene end by 2 bases; junction bases not matched to a gene: 15. CDR1 is SGHRS, CDR2 YFSETQ, per germline. This CDR3 contains 20 residues. The CDR3, as DNA: TGCGCCAGCAGCTTGGCCCTCGTAGCCAGAGACAGGGGCAACACCGGGGAGCTGTTTTTT. Its translation: CASSLALVARDRGNTGELFF.

The chain uses TRBV13 and TRBJ1-4; D possibly corresponds to TRBD1 (6 bases). This CDR3 is 19 amino acids long. Trimming cost V 2 bases and J 0 bases, with 19 bases left between them. Germline-derived CDR1 and CDR2 are PRHDT and FYEKMQ (reference sequence). CDR3 region: CASSLRGPGEGATNEKLFF. CDR3 DNA sequence: TGTGCCAGCAGCTTACGTGGACCCGGGGAGGGGGCAACTAATGAAAAACTGTTTTTT.

This chain connects TRBV5-8 to TRBJ1-5; TRBD1 is a possible D gene (5 bases). The ends were cut back, 0 bases at V and 1 base at J, with 11 bases in the middle. Germline V gene lookup returns CDR1 SGHTS and CDR2 YDEGEE. The CDR3 totals 16 residues. DNA of the CDR3: TGTGCCAGCAGCTTGGGGGACGGGGGGAGCAATCAGCCCCAGCATTTT. Residues: CASSLGDGGSNQPQHF.

V and J are TRBV4-1 and TRBJ2-3; perhaps D is TRBD1 or TRBD2 (5 bases each). The germline gives CDR1 MGHRA, CDR2 YSYEKL. This CDR3 is built from 16 residues. V gave up 3 bases and J gave up 3 bases, with 16 bases separating them. In nucleotides, the CDR3 is TGCGCCAGCAGCCAGGGGCTATTCGAGGGGACAGATACGCAGTATTTT. Amino acid sequence: CASSQGLFEGTDTQYF.

This chain links TRBV3-1 with TRBJ2-7; TRBD1 aligns across 9 bases. Germline V lookup: CDR1 LGHDT, CDR2 YNNKEL (reference sequence). After removal of 3 bases from V and 6 bases from J, the junction contained 9 bases not matched to a gene. The CDR3 is 15 residues long. The CDR3 here is CASSQDRGPWGEQYF. CDR3 DNA sequence: TGTGCCAGCAGCCAGGACAGGGGCCCGTGGGGCGAGCAGTACTTC.

The rearrangement uses TRBV9 and TRBJ2-5, with D perhaps matching TRBD1 or TRBD2 (5 bases each). The CDR3 contains 13 residues. Between the trimmed V and J ends, which lost 0 bases and 9 bases, there was a span of 12 bases. CDR1 SGDLS and CDR2 YYNGEE come from the germline V gene. CDR3 region: CASSVDWRGAQYF. The CDR3 coding sequence is TGTGCCAGCAGCGTAGATTGGCGAGGGGCCCAGTACTTC.

The CDR3 region has the DNA TGCGCCAGCAGCCCTGAACTGTGGAGCGAGCAGTACTTC. It codes for CASSPELWSEQYF. The chain combines TRBV5-1 with TRBJ2-7; no reliable D call. V dropped 4 bases and J dropped 6 bases, with 14 bases sitting between them. The germline V gene has CDR1 SGHRS and CDR2 YFSETQ. The CDR3 extends over 13 amino acids.

The chain is built from TRBV2 and TRBJ2-3; 8 bases fit TRBD1. Per germline, CDR1 SNHLY and CDR2 FYNNEI. The V and J ends lost 6 bases and 4 bases, in that order; junction bases with no gene match: 6. CDR3 length equals 14 residues. The DNA for the CDR3 is TGTGCCAGCAGAGACAGGGGTTCAGCAGATACGCAGTATTTT. As protein: CASRDRGSADTQYF.

The genes are TRBV28 and TRBJ1-4, with no clear D. V was clipped by 8 bases and J by 8 bases, with 12 bases between them. This CDR3 has 12 amino acids. Germline V lookup: CDR1 MDHEN, CDR2 SYDVKM. The CDR3 DNA is TGTGCCAGCCGACTGCGGGAGGAAAAACTGTTTTTT. Translated: CASRLREEKLFF.

V gene TRBV29-1 combines with J gene TRBJ2-7; 10 bases match TRBD1. CDR3 length equals 12 residues. Unmatched junction bases numbered 4, after V lost 7 bases and J lost 4 bases. The germline gives CDR1 SQVTM, CDR2 ANQGSEA. As DNA, the CDR3 is TGCAGCGCTAGGACAGGGGGGTACGAGCAGTACTTC. The encoded protein is CSARTGGYEQYF.

In DNA, the CDR3 is TGTGCCACCAGCAGAGTGGCTAACTATGGCTACACCTTC. Amino acids: CATSRVANYGYTF. V and J are TRBV15 and TRBJ1-2, with no clear D. The V gene lost 1 base and the J gene lost 0 bases, with 3 bases spanning the gap. The CDR3 has 13 residues. The germline gives CDR1 LNHNV, CDR2 YYDKDF (reference sequence).

The table lists this clonotype with a count of one. The chain uses TRBV19 and TRBJ2-5; possible D gene TRBD2, 5 bases. Per the germline V gene, CDR1 is LNHDA and CDR2 is SQIVND (reference sequence). Trimming removed 3 bases from V and 10 bases from J, with 27 bases in between. The CDR3 contains 17 residues. DNA for the CDR3: TGTGCCAGTAGTATGGGGTTTGGGTTCGGCAGAGGGAGCGACCAGTACTTC. Translating gives CASSMGFGFGRGSDQYF.

This clonotype appeared a single time. The chain combines TRBV7-9 with TRBJ2-7, with no clear D. The CDR3 has 16 residues. V lost 1 base, J lost 3 bases, and 16 bases lay in between. Germline assignment: CDR1 SEHNR and CDR2 FQNEAQ (reference sequence). CDR3 DNA: TGTGCCAGCAGCTTAGGGGCTGGACGGATGAACTACGAGCAGTACTTC. It translates to CASSLGAGRMNYEQYF.

This sequence joins TRBV6-6 and TRBJ1-5; tentatively, D is TRBD1 (6 bases). Looked up from germline, CDR1 is MNHNY and CDR2 is SVGAGI (reference sequence). The CDR3 length is 13 residues. Trimming removed 7 bases from V and 4 bases from J, with 11 bases in between. CDR3 coding DNA: TGTGCCAGCATTTTCGACAGGAATCAGCCCCAGCATTTT. Translation: CASIFDRNQPQHF.